The 32 T cell receptor beta chains listed next were all sequenced from one sample in a study of molecular identifiers for immune sequencing clone quantification. TCRdb itself ran the PCR reads through MiXCR, one entry per CDR3 protein. The repertoire consists of approximately 320,000 distinct CDR3 sequences, with under 25% occurring once and the leading ten covering about 0.71%. Specimen: naive CD8+ T cells from blood, with Jurkat cell RNA spiked in. Subset of the sample: FACS-sorted CD8+CD4-CCR7+CD45RA+ naive T cells. The origin of the receptors is a human donor in good health. Some libraries in this study had Jurkat cell RNA spiked in.

This chain connects TRBV7-2 to TRBJ2-1, with no clear D. Germline V CDR1 and CDR2: SGHTA, FQGNSA. Trimming took off 2 bases at V and 3 bases at J, with 5 bases between the two ends. CDR3 length: 13 residues. The CDR3 spells CASSLIDYNEQFF. CDR3 DNA: TGTGCCAGCAGCTTAATCGACTACAATGAGCAGTTCTTC.

This chain joins TRBV12-3 or TRBV12-4 and TRBJ1-2; D unresolved. This CDR3 is 15 amino acids long. V gave up 1 base and J gave up 0 bases, with 9 bases separating them. CDR3 amino acids: CASSLVGQPNYGYTF. CDR3 DNA sequence: TGTGCCAGCAGTTTAGTTGGGCAACCTAACTATGGCTACACCTTC.

This clonotype was seen at least ten times. This chain links TRBV20-1 with TRBJ1-3; a weak D match, TRBD1 (5 bases). The CDR3 covers 14 residues. Germline V gene data show CDR1 as DFQATT and CDR2 as SNEGSKA (reference sequence). Trimming removed 4 bases at V and 0 bases at J, with 10 bases between. CDR3 sequence reads: CSAITGLSGNTIYF. In nucleotides, the CDR3 is TGCAGTGCTATTACAGGCCTCTCTGGAAACACCATATATTTT.

Concerning this clonotype itself: A much larger clone is a single base away; this may be a read error. The CDR3 DNA reads TGTGCCAGCAGCTTACTGACGACAGGGTTTCAGCCCCAGAATTTT. Translating gives CASSLLTTGFQPQNF. J is TRBJ1-5 and V is TRBV5-5; 7 positions agree with TRBD1. This CDR3 spans 15 amino acids. Germline lookup yields CDR1 SGHKS and CDR2 YYEKEE (reference sequence).

This clonotype occurred many times. V is TRBV20-1 and J is TRBJ2-7; 8 nucleotides agree with TRBD1. Trimming cost V 5 bases and J 3 bases; bases outside gene matches: 9. The germline CDR1 and CDR2 sequences are DFQATT and SNEGSKA (reference sequence). The CDR3 extends over 14 amino acids. The CDR3 here is CSAPAQGAHYEQYF. The DNA of the CDR3 is TGCAGTGCTCCCGCTCAGGGGGCTCACTACGAGCAGTACTTC.

To note about this clonotype: A clone one base away is much larger, so this may be a read error. The J gene is TRBJ2-7, the V gene TRBV4-2; D is possibly TRBD2 (6 bases). Germline values: CDR1 LGHNA, CDR2 YNFKEQ. The CDR3 covers 16 residues. CDR3 residues: CASSQGGGEGRYKQYF. CDR3 DNA: TGTGCCAGCAGCCAAGGGGGAGGTGAGGGCCGCTACAAGCAGTACTTC.

The chain employs TRBV7-9 and TRBJ2-5; perhaps TRBD1 as D (6 bases). Trimming removed 5 bases from V and 1 base from J, with 14 bases in between. Germline loops: CDR1 SEHNR, CDR2 FQNEAQ (reference sequence). CDR3 length: 15 amino acids. The CDR3: CASSQFKTGQETQYF. For the CDR3, the DNA is TGTGCCAGCAGCCAATTCAAGACAGGCCAAGAGACCCAGTACTTC.

This clonotype was detected ten times or more. The chain joins TRBV7-2 to TRBJ2-1; D is possibly TRBD1 or TRBD2 (5 bases each). The V end lost 4 bases, the J end lost 6 bases, and 13 bases lay between the germline ends. The CDR3 totals 14 residues. In germline, CDR1 is SGHTA, CDR2 FQGNSA. Here the CDR3 reads CASSYQGRLNEQFF. In nucleotides, the CDR3 is TGTGCCAGCAGCTACCAGGGACGTCTCAATGAGCAGTTCTTC.

As to this clonotype: A much larger clone sits a single nucleotide away, making a read error possible. The chain has TRBV13 and TRBJ1-1; D call uncertain. This CDR3 spans 13 amino acids. Germline V gene lookup returns CDR1 PRHDT and CDR2 FYEKMQ (reference sequence). The CDR3: CASSHQRYTEALF. CDR3 nucleotide sequence: TGTGCCAGCAGCCATCAGAGATACACTGAAGCTCTCTTT.

Comments on this clonotype: One base away lies a much larger clone, so this may be a sequencing read error. The genes are TRBV7-3 and TRBJ1-1, with D unresolved. The CDR3 length is 13 residues. Germline assignment: CDR1 SGHTA and CDR2 FQGTGA. The CDR3 sequence is CVSSRTVNTEAFF. The CDR3 DNA reads as TGTGTCAGCAGCCGAACAGTGAACACTGAAGCTTTCTTT.

This clonotype was seen repeatedly, ten times or more. The chain employs TRBV27 and TRBJ2-3; possibly TRBD1 for D (6 bases). The CDR3 contains 14 residues. CDR1 MNHEY and CDR2 SMNVEV come from the germline V gene (reference sequence). V was cut by 4 bases and J by 5 bases, with 13 bases left in between. The CDR3 coding sequence is TGTGCCAGCAGTTACCAGGGGCGCCTAGATACGCAGTATTTT. Translated: CASSYQGRLDTQYF.

The V gene is TRBV6-2 or TRBV6-3, the J gene TRBJ2-1; the D is unclear. Trimming pared 4 bases from V and 4 bases from J, leaving 11 bases between. CDR3 length: 14 residues. The germline V gene has CDR1 MNHEY and CDR2 SVGEGT. The chain's CDR3 is CASSSWTGYNEQFF. Written as DNA, the CDR3 is TGTGCCAGCAGTTCGTGGACCGGTTACAATGAGCAGTTCTTC.

This clonotype has at least ten counts. V is TRBV6-5 and J is TRBJ2-3; 13 positions agree with TRBD2. The germline CDR1 and CDR2 sequences are MNHEY and SVGAGI. V trimming: 6 bases; J trimming: 0 bases; junction bases outside the gene matches: 3. The CDR3 has 16 amino acids. CDR3 sequence: CASSQLAGGSTDTQYF. Here the CDR3 DNA reads TGTGCCAGCAGCCAACTAGCGGGGGGGAGCACAGATACGCAGTATTTT.

In its sample, this clonotype was seen many times. The V gene is TRBV20-1, the J gene TRBJ2-4, with D perhaps TRBD1 (6 bases). This CDR3 spans 14 amino acids. V lost 3 bases and J lost 0, with 9 bases in between. The germline CDR1 and CDR2 sequences are DFQATT and SNEGSKA (reference sequence). The CDR3 nucleotides read TGCAGTGCTAGGACAGGACTAGCCAAAAACATTCAGTACTTC. The encoded protein is CSARTGLAKNIQYF.

The sample holds many counts of this clonotype. The chain has TRBV29-1 and TRBJ2-3, with 10 bases matching TRBD2. CDR3 length: 14 amino acids. Germline CDR1 reads SQVTM; CDR2 reads ANQGSEA. Trimming removed 3 bases from V and 5 bases from J; junction bases left unmatched: 5. Here the CDR3 reads CSVELAGVIDTQYF. DNA of the CDR3: TGCAGCGTTGAGCTAGCGGGAGTCATAGATACGCAGTATTTT.

This clonotype was detected a few times. The chain is built from TRBV27 and TRBJ1-1, with 9 bases lining up with TRBD1. After removal of 5 bases from V and 5 bases from J, the junction contained 9 bases not matched to a gene. Germline CDR1 is MNHEY and CDR2 is SMNVEV (reference sequence). This CDR3 has 15 residues. The CDR3 sequence: CASSPVTGGRTEAFF. CDR3 sequence (DNA): TGTGCCAGCAGTCCCGTGACAGGGGGGAGGACTGAAGCTTTCTTT.

This clonotype was counted at least ten times. The gene calls are TRBV29-1 and TRBJ2-1; 8 bases align to TRBD1. This CDR3 contains 13 residues. The J segment lost 9 bases and the V segment lost 5 bases, leaving 9 bases of the junction unmatched. Germline assignment: CDR1 SQVTM and CDR2 ANQGSEA. The chain's CDR3 is CSVPGQGRSEQFF. As DNA, the CDR3 is TGCAGCGTTCCAGGACAGGGCAGAAGTGAGCAGTTCTTC.

This clonotype has at least ten counts. The chain joins TRBV30 to TRBJ2-1; D ambiguous. CDR3 length: 13 amino acids. CDR1 is GTSNPN, CDR2 SVGIG, per germline (reference sequence). The V end lost 0 bases, the J end lost 2 bases, and 5 bases lay between the germline ends. The CDR3 loop reads CAWSVHAYNEQFF. Written as DNA, the CDR3 is TGTGCCTGGAGTGTACACGCCTACAATGAGCAGTTCTTC.

In this sample, this clonotype turned up many times. V and J are TRBV2 and TRBJ2-3, with D maybe TRBD1 (6 bases). There are 18 residues in the CDR3. Trimming took 0 bases from V and 2 from J, leaving 18 bases between them. Germline V CDR1 and CDR2: SNHLY, FYNNEI. The CDR3 DNA sequence: TGTGCCAGCAGTGAAGCAGGGGGAAGAGGGATAAACACAGATACGCAGTATTTT. It encodes CASSEAGGRGINTDTQYF.

Note on this clonotype: A junction boundary mismatches the germline segment, possibly from a read error. V is TRBV30 and J is TRBJ2-1; D is unresolved. This CDR3 has 14 residues. Germline V gene sequence: CDR1 GTSNPN, CDR2 SVGIG (reference sequence). CDR3 sequence reads: CAWSQMSSNNEQFF. In DNA, the CDR3 is TGTGCCTGGAGTCAGATGAGCTCCAACAATGAGCAGTTCTTC.

As to this clonotype: Sequence at one end of the junction differs from germline and may be a read error. The chain combines TRBV5-3 with TRBJ2-1; D is undetermined. TRBV5-3 is reported as an ORF; its role is uncertain. This CDR3 spans 14 amino acids. CDR3 coding DNA: TGTGCCAGCAGCTTTGCGGACGGAGCCTACGAGCAGTTCTTC. Translation gives CASSFADGAYEQFF.

The chain joins TRBV12-3 or TRBV12-4 to TRBJ2-7; D is uncertain. With 4 bases removed from V and 3 bases from J, the gap between germline ends came to 19 bases. The CDR3 spans 16 residues. In DNA, the CDR3 is TGTGCCAGCAGTTCTTGGCCCGGAAGCCCCAACTACGAGCAGTACTTC. Its translation: CASSSWPGSPNYEQYF.

In regard to this clonotype: A read error may account for a junction end that differs from germline. The chain is built from TRBV4-3 and TRBJ2-7, with 9 bases matching TRBD2. Germline-derived CDR1 and CDR2 are LGHNA and YSLEER. The CDR3 has 18 amino acids. CDR3 DNA: TGCGCCAGCCGCCCAGCCCGGCCTAGCGGGGAGCTCGCCTACGCGCAGTACTTC. It yields the protein CASRPARPSGELAYAQYF.

This clonotype was counted a few times. The chain is built from TRBV4-1 and TRBJ2-5; 9 bases fit TRBD1. Germline CDR1 reads MGHRA; CDR2 reads YSYEKL. The CDR3 is 17 amino acids. Trimming cost V 1 base and J 4 bases; bases outside gene matches: 10. CDR3 region: CASSQGIRGTGLETQYF. CDR3 coding DNA: TGCGCCAGCAGCCAAGGAATTCGTGGGACAGGGCTAGAGACCCAGTACTTC.

Notes on this clonotype: Germline is not matched at one junction end, which may reflect a read error. The chain has TRBV19 and TRBJ1-1; perhaps TRBD1 as D (6 bases). Germline loops: CDR1 LNHDA, CDR2 SQIVND (reference sequence). The CDR3 runs 11 residues. The CDR3 is CASGGGTEASF. The CDR3 nucleotides read TGTGCCAGTGGGGGCGGTACTGAAGCTTCCTTT. Full variable domain (missing parts from reference TRBV19 and TRBJ1-1): DGGITQSPKYLFRKEGQNVTLSCEQNLNHDAMYWYRQDPGQGLRLIYYSQIVNDFQKGDIAEGYSVSREKKESFPLTVTSAQKNPTAFYLCASGGGTEASFGQGTRLTVV.

This clonotype occurred once. A read error is possible here, since a much larger clone lies one base away. The V gene is TRBV14, the J gene TRBJ2-5; D could derive from TRBD1 or TRBD2 (5 bases each). There are 15 residues in the CDR3. V was clipped by 4 bases and J by 0 bases, with 12 bases between them. The germline V gene encodes CDR1 SGHDN and CDR2 FVKESK. The CDR3, as DNA: TGTGCCAGCAGCCCCCGGGACGACTACCAAGAGACCCAGTACTTC. Amino acids: CASSPRDDYQETQYF.

A word on this clonotype: This may arise from a read error, as a much more abundant clone is one base away. The V call is TRBV24-1, the J call TRBJ2-1; no firm D call. This CDR3 region has 16 residues. V was clipped by 5 bases and J by 1 base, with 14 bases between them. Germline CDR1 is KGHDR and CDR2 is SFDVKD. CDR3: CATSGYDPPSYNEQFF. The CDR3 DNA reads TGTGCCACCAGTGGCTATGACCCCCCTTCCTACAATGAGCAGTTCTTC.

In this sample, this clonotype turned up many times. This chain joins TRBV7-2 and TRBJ1-1; D may be TRBD1 (5 bases). The V end lost 0 bases, the J end lost 5 bases, and 13 bases lay between the germline ends. Germline V gene lookup returns CDR1 SGHTA and CDR2 FQGNSA. The CDR3 loop spans 15 amino acids. CDR3 loop: CASSLAAGRSTEAFF. The DNA for the CDR3 is TGTGCCAGCAGCTTAGCGGCAGGGAGGAGTACTGAAGCTTTCTTT.

As regards this clonotype: A much larger clone differs from this one at a single base, so this may be a read error. The chain links TRBV4-1 to TRBJ1-1; D possibly corresponds to TRBD1 (6 bases). This CDR3 is built from 14 residues. The germline V gene encodes CDR1 MGHRA and CDR2 YSYEKL. Trimming left V 3 bases short and J 12 bases short, with 20 bases between. The CDR3 DNA is TGCGCCAGCAGCCAGAAGGTTGGGGGGGGGCAGTCTTTCTTT. This translates into CASSQKVGGGQSFF.

The chain has TRBV29-1 and TRBJ2-1; tentative D call: TRBD2 (7 bases). Germline CDR1 and CDR2: SQVTM and ANQGSEA. The CDR3 covers 13 residues. The V and J ends lost 0 bases and 12 bases respectively, with 15 bases between them. CDR3 in DNA: TGCAGCGTTGAAGAATCGCGGGGGCGGGGGCAGTTCTTC. Protein sequence: CSVEESRGRGQFF.

The chain has TRBV4-3 and TRBJ2-7; D ambiguous. V lost 5 bases to trimming and J lost 0 bases, with 14 bases between them. Germline V gene lookup returns CDR1 LGHNA and CDR2 YSLEER. This CDR3 region has 15 residues. For the CDR3, the DNA is TGCGCCAGCAGCGAAGGTGTCAGGCGCTCCTACGAGCAGTACTTC. This translates into CASSEGVRRSYEQYF.

To note about this clonotype: A much larger clone is a single base away; this may be a read error. This chain joins TRBV7-9 and TRBJ2-3, with D perhaps matching TRBD1 (6 bases). The CDR3 is 15 amino acids. Germline lookup yields CDR1 SEHNR and CDR2 FQNEAQ (reference sequence). The CDR3 region is CDSSSRQESTDTQYF. DNA for the CDR3: TGTGACAGCAGCTCCAGACAGGAGAGCACAGATACGCAGTATTTT. Full variable domain (remainder filled in from reference TRBV7-9 and TRBJ2-3): DTGVSQNPRHKITKRGQNVTFRCDPISEHNRLYWYRQTLGQGPEFLTYFQNEAQLEKSRLLSDRFSAERPKGSFSTLEIQRTEQGDSAMYLCDSSSRQESTDTQYFGPGTRLTVL.